The next 5 T cell receptor beta chains were all read from a single sample in a study of patients and donors after allogeneic stem cell transplantation. MiXCR was run by TCRdb on the RT-PCR reads, yielding one entry per CDR3 protein. This repertoire shows about 96,000 distinct CDR3 sequences, roughly 52% found once; its top ten account for approximately 66%. The sequencing input was blood, either unsorted or a sorted T cell fraction (not recorded which). Receptor source: a human donor who was either an allogeneic HSCT recipient or a stem cell or donor lymphocyte infusion donor (not recorded which). It is not recorded whose cells these are; they may come from a transplant donor.

The chain joins TRBV13 to TRBJ1-6; 9 bases line up with TRBD1. CDR1 and CDR2 (germline): PRHDT, FYEKMQ (reference sequence). After removal of 3 bases from V and 7 bases from J, the junction contained 13 bases not matched to a gene. This CDR3 has 18 amino acids. CDR3 bases: TGTGCCAGCAGCTTGGGACAGGGTCTCACCATTTCCAATTCACCCCTCCACTTT. Translation gives CASSLGQGLTISNSPLHF.

This chain links TRBV29-1 with TRBJ1-5; maybe TRBD1 (5 bases). This CDR3 contains 14 residues. V dropped 4 bases and J dropped 1 base, with 11 bases sitting between them. Germline assignment: CDR1 SQVTM and CDR2 ANQGSEA. CDR3 sequence: CSVAKGASNQPQHF. CDR3 sequence (DNA): TGCAGCGTTGCGAAAGGGGCGAGCAATCAGCCCCAGCATTTT.

There are a few counts of this clonotype. CDR3 in amino acids: CAIRDRGNTEAFF. CDR3 coding DNA: TGTGCCATCAGGGACAGGGGAAACACTGAAGCTTTCTTT. The V call is TRBV10-3, the J call TRBJ1-1; 9 positions match TRBD1. V lost 6 bases, J lost 2 bases, and 1 base stayed unmatched. The CDR3 has 13 residues. Germline assignment: CDR1 ENHRY and CDR2 SYGVKD.

The rearrangement links TRBV29-1 to TRBJ1-2; D perhaps matches TRBD1 (5 bases). CDR3 size: 13 residues. Germline assignment: CDR1 SQVTM and CDR2 ANQGSEA. The CDR3 bases are TGCAGTGACAGCAGGGAAGGCATCTATGGCTACACCTTC. Translating gives CSDSREGIYGYTF.

This clonotype was recorded a few times. The rearrangement uses TRBV4-1 and TRBJ1-1, with D tentatively TRBD1 (5 bases). The CDR3 has 15 amino acids. Germline V lookup: CDR1 MGHRA, CDR2 YSYEKL. V lost 2 bases and J lost 5, with 15 bases in between. The CDR3 coding sequence is TGCGCCAGCAGCCAATCTCCGGGGGGGAGGACTGAAGCTTTCTTT. It specifies CASSQSPGGRTEAFF.